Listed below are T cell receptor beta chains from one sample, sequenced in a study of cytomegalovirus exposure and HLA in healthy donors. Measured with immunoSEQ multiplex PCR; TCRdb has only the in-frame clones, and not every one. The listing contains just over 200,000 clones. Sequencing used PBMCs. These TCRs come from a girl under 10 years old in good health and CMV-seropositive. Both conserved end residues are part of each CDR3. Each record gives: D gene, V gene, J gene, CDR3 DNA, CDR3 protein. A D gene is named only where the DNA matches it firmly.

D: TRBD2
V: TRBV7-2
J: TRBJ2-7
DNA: TGTGCCAGCAGCTTAGGGGGCGGGAGGAGGGACGAGCAGTACTTC
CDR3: CASSLGGGRRDEQYF

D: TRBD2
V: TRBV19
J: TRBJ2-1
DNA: TGTGCCAGTAGTCCAACTAGCGTAAATGAGCAGTTCTTC
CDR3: CASSPTSVNEQFF

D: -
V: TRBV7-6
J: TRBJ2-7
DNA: TGTGCCAGCAGCCCCCCTGACTTCTACGAGCAGTACTTC
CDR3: CASSPPDFYEQYF

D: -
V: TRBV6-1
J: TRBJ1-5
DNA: TGTGCCAGCTGGCAGGGAAGCAATCAGCCCCAGCATTTT
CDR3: CASWQGSNQPQHF

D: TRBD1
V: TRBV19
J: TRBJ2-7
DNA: TGTGCCAGTAGTAAGGAGCCCGGGACAGATCCCTCCTACGAGCAGTACTTC
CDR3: CASSKEPGTDPSYEQYF

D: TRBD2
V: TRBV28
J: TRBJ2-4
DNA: TGTGCCAGCAGGGGAGGACTAGCGAGGAAAAACATTCAGTACTTC
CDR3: CASRGGLARKNIQYF

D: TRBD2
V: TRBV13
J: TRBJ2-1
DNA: TGTGCCAGCAGCTCCGGACTAGCGGGAGCCAATGAGCAGTTCTTC
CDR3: CASSSGLAGANEQFF

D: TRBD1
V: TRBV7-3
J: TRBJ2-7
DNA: TGTGCCAGCAGCTTAACCGGGACAGGGATTCGGGGCGAGCAGTACTTC
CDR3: CASSLTGTGIRGEQYF

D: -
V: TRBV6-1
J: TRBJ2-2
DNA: TGTGCCAGCTTAGAGGCCCTAGCCACCGGGGAGCTGTTTTTT
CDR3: CASLEALATGELFF

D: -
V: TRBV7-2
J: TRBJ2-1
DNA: TGTGCCAGCAGCTTACCAGATTACAATGAGCAGTTCTTC
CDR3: CASSLPDYNEQFF

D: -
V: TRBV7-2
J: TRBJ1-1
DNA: TGTGCCAGCTCGGTGGGTGAGGGAGGTCGCACTGAAGCTTTCTTT
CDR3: CASSVGEGGRTEAFF

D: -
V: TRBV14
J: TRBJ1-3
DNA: TGTGCCAGCAGCCAAGGGTCAGGGGCCCGAAACACCATATATTTT
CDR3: CASSQGSGARNTIYF

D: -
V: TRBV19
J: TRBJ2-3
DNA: TGTGCCAGTAGGGAAAGACTTGTCAGCACAGATACGCAGTATTTT
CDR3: CASRERLVSTDTQYF

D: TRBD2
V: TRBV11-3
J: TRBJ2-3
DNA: TGTGCCAGCAGGGACTTTACTAGCGGGGAGGCAGATACGCAGTATTTT
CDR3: CASRDFTSGEADTQYF

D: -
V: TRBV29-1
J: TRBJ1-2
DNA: TGCAGCGTTGTGGCGGGGGGCAAGGCGTATGGCTACACCTTC
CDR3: CSVVAGGKAYGYTF

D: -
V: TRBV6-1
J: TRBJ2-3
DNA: TGTGCCAGCAGTTCCGTTAGCGCCGCCACAGATACGCAGTATTTT
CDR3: CASSSVSAATDTQYF

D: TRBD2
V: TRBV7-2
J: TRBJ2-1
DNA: TGTGCCAGCAGCAGAACTAGCGGGCCATACAATGAGCAGTTCTTC
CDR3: CASSRTSGPYNEQFF

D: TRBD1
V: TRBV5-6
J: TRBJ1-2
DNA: TGTGCCAGCAGCTGGCGTGGGACAGCTCTCAACTATGGCTACACCTTC
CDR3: CASSWRGTALNYGYTF

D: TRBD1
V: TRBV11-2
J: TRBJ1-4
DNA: TGTGCCAGCAGCTTTCAGGGGGCTAATGAAAAACTGTTTTTT
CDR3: CASSFQGANEKLFF

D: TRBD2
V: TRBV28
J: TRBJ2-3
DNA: TGTGCCAGCAGCGGAGCGGGAGGGCAAGATACGCAGTATTTT
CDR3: CASSGAGGQDTQYF